These 5 T cell receptor beta chains came from one sample sequenced in a study of blood T cell repertoires in COVID-19. The assay was immunoSEQ multiplex PCR, and TCRdb's table has in-frame clones only and misses some. The table includes roughly 170,000 clones, 80% to 90% detected once. Material for sequencing was peripheral blood. Receptor source: a man in his 70s with active or convalescent COVID-19.

V usage is TRBV7-9 and J usage is TRBJ2-7, with TRBD1 identical over 12 bases. The CDR3 contains 15 residues. Germline V gene lookup returns CDR1 SEHNR and CDR2 FQNEAQ (reference sequence). The V and J ends lost 4 bases and 5 bases, in that order; junction bases with no gene match: 6. The DNA of the CDR3 is TGTGCCAGCAGCTCTACCGGGACAGGGGGCAACGAGCAGTACTTC. As protein: CASSSTGTGGNEQYF.

J is TRBJ1-6 and V is TRBV7-3; D not certain. V lost 0 bases, J lost 8 bases, and 11 bases lay in between. This CDR3 region has 15 residues. Germline CDR1 and CDR2: SGHTA and FQGTGA. Here the CDR3 reads CASSLTYGAHSPLHF. In nucleotides, the CDR3 is TGTGCCAGCAGCTTAACGTACGGTGCTCATTCACCCCTCCACTTT.

The V call is TRBV15, the J call TRBJ2-7, with 7 bases matching TRBD1. Losses at the gene ends were 4 bases for V and 7 bases for J; bases not matched to a gene: 10. This CDR3 is 14 amino acids long. The germline gives CDR1 LNHNV, CDR2 YYDKDF (reference sequence). This CDR3 is CATSTRQGIGEQYF. CDR3 coding DNA: TGTGCCACCAGCACTAGACAGGGAATTGGTGAGCAGTACTTC. Combining the CDR3 with reference TRBV15 and TRBJ2-7 gives the whole variable domain DAMVIQNPRYQVTQFGKPVTLSCSQTLNHNVMYWYQQKSSQAPKLLFHYYDKDFNNEADTPDNFQSRRPNTSFCFLDIRSPGLGDTAMYLCATSTRQGIGEQYFGPGTRLTVT.

The rearrangement links TRBV19 to TRBJ1-5, with D uncertain. Germline CDR1 and CDR2: LNHDA and SQIVND (reference sequence). The CDR3 has 12 amino acids. V dropped 6 bases and J dropped 6 bases, with 9 bases sitting between them. The DNA of the CDR3 is TGTGCCAGTAGAAAAAACAGTCAGCCCCAGCATTTT. This encodes CASRKNSQPQHF.

This clone was observed a handful of times. This chain uses TRBV6-5 with TRBJ1-3; no clear D. This CDR3 is built from 14 residues. Deletions cut 6 bases from V and 2 bases from J, with 11 bases between. Germline CDR1 MNHEY, CDR2 SVGAGI. As DNA, the CDR3 is TGTGCCAGCAGACAGAGGGCCACTGGAAACACCATATATTTT. Protein sequence: CASRQRATGNTIYF.